The following is a TCR beta chain sequence with its context. Its antigen is not known. TCRdb's table, derived via immunoSEQ multiplex PCR, lists solely in-frame clones and lacks some. The profile shows 950,000 to 1,100,000 clones, approximately 78% of them singletons. Germline V lookup: CDR1 LGHNA, CDR2 YNFKEQ. The CDR3 has 16 amino acids. The trim removed 4 bases at V and 4 bases at J, leaving 13 bases unmatched. These data originate in a study of shared clonotypes between healthy human individuals. Findings of the study overall: Since donors were few, the genetic and exposure-history diversity represented was limited. Naive subsets typically showed greater estimated richness than memory subsets. Naive CD4 clonotypes were shared across a few donors at 5% to 6%.

The receptor comes from a young man in good health. Some clones in this sample may be carry-over from other donors' samples. Sequenced sample: memory CD4+ T cells from PBMCs. The subset was: CD45RA-negative fraction. This chain joins TRBV4-2 and TRBJ2-7; TRBD1 agrees at 7 bases. The CDR3 is CASSRTRGPGGYEQYF. CDR3 bases: TGTGCCAGCAGCCGGACAAGAGGGCCAGGGGGTTACGAGCAGTACTTC.